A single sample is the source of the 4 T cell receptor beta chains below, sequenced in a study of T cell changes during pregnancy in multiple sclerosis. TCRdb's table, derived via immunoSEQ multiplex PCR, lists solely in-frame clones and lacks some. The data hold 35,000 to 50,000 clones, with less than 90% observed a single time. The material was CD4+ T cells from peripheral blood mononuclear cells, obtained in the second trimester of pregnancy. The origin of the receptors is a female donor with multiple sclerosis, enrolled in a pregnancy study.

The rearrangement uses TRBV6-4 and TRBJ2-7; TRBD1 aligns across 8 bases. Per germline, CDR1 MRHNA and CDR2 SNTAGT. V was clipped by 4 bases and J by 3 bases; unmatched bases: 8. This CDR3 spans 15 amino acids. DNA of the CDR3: TGTGCCAGCAGTGTACTAGGAACAGGGGGCTACGAGCAGTACTTC. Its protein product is CASSVLGTGGYEQYF.

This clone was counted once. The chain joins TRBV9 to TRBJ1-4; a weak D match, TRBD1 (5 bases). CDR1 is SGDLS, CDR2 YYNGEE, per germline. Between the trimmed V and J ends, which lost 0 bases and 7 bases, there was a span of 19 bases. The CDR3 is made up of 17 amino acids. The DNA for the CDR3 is TGTGCCAGCAGCGTAGCCCTCTATCCGGGGGGAGGTGAAAAACTGTTTTTT. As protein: CASSVALYPGGGEKLFF.

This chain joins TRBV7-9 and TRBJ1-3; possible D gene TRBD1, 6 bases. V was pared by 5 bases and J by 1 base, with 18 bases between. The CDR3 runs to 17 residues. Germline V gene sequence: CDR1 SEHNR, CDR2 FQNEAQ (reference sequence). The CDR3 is CASSPRTATGSGNTIYF. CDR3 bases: TGTGCCAGCAGCCCTCGGACAGCGACGGGGTCTGGAAACACCATATATTTT.

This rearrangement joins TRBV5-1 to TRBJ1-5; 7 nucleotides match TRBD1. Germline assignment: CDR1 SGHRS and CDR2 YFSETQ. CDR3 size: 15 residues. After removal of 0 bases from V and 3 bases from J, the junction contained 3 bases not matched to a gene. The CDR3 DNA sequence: TGCGCCAGCAGCTTGGAAGGGGGCGACAATCAGCCCCAGCATTTT. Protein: CASSLEGGDNQPQHF.